This T cell receptor beta chain was sequenced for a study of OX40 agonist ivuxolimab in advanced cancers. About the study: Averaging about 60 years in age, with a range of about 20 to 90, the cohort was 82.7% male. Having had anti-PD-1, anti-PD-L1 or anti-CTLA-4 therapy before was allowed, and approximately 40% had some.

Study-level results: At doses 0.1 to 3.0 mg/kg, CD4+ and CD8+ clones expanded. Averaging showed that CD8+ T cells had more expanded clones than CD4+ did.

Points on this clone: Its specificity is unknown.

Repertoires were generated with immunoSEQ multiplex PCR, while TCRdb's copy carries only in-frame clones and drops some. The sample lists roughly 100,000 clones, over 80% occurring once. Specimen: CD4+ or CD8+ T cells sorted from blood, collected in a trial of the OX40 agonist ivuxolimab. This TCR derives from an adult with an advanced solid tumor such as melanoma, head and neck, liver or kidney cancer.

CDR3 nucleotides: TGCGCCAGCAGCTCGTGGACTGGCCCCAGGGCCGGGGAGCTGTTTTTT. Protein product: CASSSWTGPRAGELFF. The V and J genes are TRBV5-1 and TRBJ2-2; either TRBD1 or TRBD2 may fit D (5 bases each). Between the trimmed V and J ends, which lost 3 bases and 6 bases, there was a span of 18 bases. The germline V gene encodes CDR1 SGHRS and CDR2 YFSETQ. The CDR3 spans 16 residues.